The 9 T cell receptor beta chains in this list originate from one sample, sequenced in a study of shared clonotypes between healthy human individuals. Naive CD8 cells lacked CD45RO and underwent positive selection for CCR7, leaving out terminally differentiated effector memory CD45RA+ cells. Profiled with immunoSEQ multiplex PCR; TCRdb holds only in-frame clones, not every one. The sample comprises around 610,000 clones, 96% of which are singletons, and 0.11% rests with the top ten. The sample taken for sequencing was naive CD8+ T cells sorted from blood. All receptors derive from a woman under 40 in good health.

The chain carries TRBV2 and TRBJ1-1; no reliable D call. V was shortened by 2 bases and J by 11 bases, with 12 bases between the two germline ends. CDR3 length: 12 amino acids. Germline V gene data show CDR1 as SNHLY and CDR2 as FYNNEI. The CDR3 loop reads CASSEWGGWAFF. The CDR3 DNA reads as TGTGCCAGCAGTGAATGGGGAGGGTGGGCTTTCTTT.

Remarks on this clone: The same CDR3 is also encoded by other DNA sequences in this sample. The chain uses TRBV7-9 and TRBJ1-1; D not certain. Germline V gene sequence: CDR1 SEHNR, CDR2 FQNEAQ (reference sequence). Between the trimmed V and J ends, which lost 5 bases and 0 bases, there was a span of 10 bases. CDR3 length: 14 amino acids. The CDR3 DNA reads as TGTGCCAGCAGCCTGGGTGGGATGAACACTGAAGCTTTCTTT. It is translated as CASSLGGMNTEAFF.

With respect to this clone: Other DNA sequences in the sample encode the same CDR3. This chain joins TRBV13 and TRBJ1-1; D unclear. This CDR3 has 12 amino acids. The germline gives CDR1 PRHDT, CDR2 FYEKMQ (reference sequence). V was shortened by 3 bases and J by 1 base, with 3 bases between the two germline ends. Here the CDR3 reads CASSLGNTEAFF. CDR3 nucleotides: TGTGCCAGCAGCTTGGGGAACACTGAAGCTTTCTTT.

The V gene is TRBV7-9, the J gene TRBJ2-7; 10 bases are shared with TRBD1. The V gene end was trimmed by 5 bases and the J gene end by 4 bases; junction bases not matched to a gene: 8. This CDR3 is built from 15 residues. Germline V gives CDR1 SEHNR, CDR2 FQNEAQ (reference sequence). As DNA, the CDR3 is TGTGCCAGCAGCCCTCGGACAGGGGGTATTTACGAGCAGTACTTC. This codes for CASSPRTGGIYEQYF.

V usage is TRBV2 and J usage is TRBJ1-1, with no clear D. V was pared by 9 bases and J by 2 bases, with 13 bases between. Germline V gene sequence: CDR1 SNHLY, CDR2 FYNNEI. This CDR3 region has 13 residues. The CDR3 DNA is TGTGCCAGTTCCCTTTGGGGTAACACTGAAGCTTTCTTT. Protein sequence: CASSLWGNTEAFF.

This chain links TRBV28 with TRBJ1-4; D remains ambiguous. CDR3 length equals 11 residues. Trimming took off 1 base at V and 15 bases at J, with 9 bases between the two ends. Germline V gene data show CDR1 as MDHEN and CDR2 as SYDVKM. CDR3 bases: TGTGCCAGCAGTTTATTCTCTTGGGTGTTTTTT. The encoded protein is CASSLFSWVFF. The full variable domain, rest sourced from reference TRBV28 and TRBJ1-4, is DVKVTQSSRYLVKRTGEKVFLECVQDMDHENMFWYRQDPGLGLRLIYFSYDVKMKEKGDIPEGYSVSREKKERFSLILESASTNQTSMYLCASSLFSWVFFGSGTQLSVL.

This chain connects TRBV28 to TRBJ2-5, with 8 bases fitting TRBD2. This CDR3 has 19 residues. Trimming removed 5 bases from V and 5 bases from J; junction bases left unmatched: 22. Germline V CDR1 and CDR2: MDHEN, SYDVKM. CDR3 sequence: CASSGFGAGDAMNSETQYF. The CDR3 nucleotides are TGTGCCAGCAGTGGCTTTGGAGCGGGAGACGCGATGAACTCGGAGACCCAGTACTTC.

Written as DNA, the CDR3 is TGTGCCAGCAGCTTAGATTGGGCAGGGGATAGCAATCAGCCCCAGCATTTT. As protein: CASSLDWAGDSNQPQHF. The chain carries TRBV11-2 and TRBJ1-5; D is perhaps TRBD1 (6 bases). The V gene's germline CDR1 is SGHAT and CDR2 FQNNGV. V lost 0 bases and J lost 0, with 12 bases in between. This CDR3 spans 17 amino acids.

V and J are TRBV28 and TRBJ2-2, with TRBD1 as a possible D gene (5 bases). CDR1 and CDR2 from the germline V gene are MDHEN and SYDVKM. V lost 8 bases and J 7 bases, leaving 17 bases between the germline ends. The CDR3 covers 14 residues. The DNA for the CDR3 is TGTGCCAGCCGGATGCCCACAGGCGACGGGGAGCTGTTTTTT. Translating gives CASRMPTGDGELFF.